One and the same sample provided the 18 T cell receptor beta chains below, sequenced in a study of control samples from healthy donors and cancer patients. Sequencing used immunoSEQ multiplex PCR; TCRdb keeps in-frame clones, though not all of them. The table has roughly 150,000 clones, about 90% seen once; the top ten hold less than 2%. Sequencing input: blood. All receptors derive from a man younger than 30 in good health.

The rearrangement joins TRBV7-9 to TRBJ1-6; D unclear. Germline loops: CDR1 SEHNR, CDR2 FQNEAQ (reference sequence). This CDR3 has 14 amino acids. V lost 1 base and J lost 5, with 6 bases in between. This CDR3 is CASSLEGDNSPLHF. CDR3 DNA sequence: TGTGCCAGCAGCTTAGAGGGCGATAATTCACCCCTCCACTTT.

This chain connects TRBV21-1 to TRBJ1-5. TRBV21-1 is a pseudogene locus. This CDR3 contains 15 residues. The CDR3 reads CASRWAGRKGWPQHF. The CDR3 nucleotides are TGTGCCAGCAGATGGGCGGGAAGGAAAGGATGGCCCCAGCATTTT.

This clone was seen just once. The rearrangement links TRBV19 to TRBJ2-7; D tentatively fits TRBD1 or TRBD2 (5 bases each). The V gene's germline CDR1 is LNHDA and CDR2 SQIVND (reference sequence). The CDR3 is 15 amino acids. V lost 5 bases and J 7 bases, leaving 21 bases between the germline ends. The CDR3 protein is CASSPSGTEFEEQYF. CDR3 nucleotides: TGTGCCAGTAGTCCATCCGGGACGGAGTTTGAAGAGCAGTACTTC.

This chain joins TRBV19 and TRBJ1-2; 8 bases fit TRBD1. Germline-derived CDR1 and CDR2 are LNHDA and SQIVND (reference sequence). Germline trimming cut 5 bases from V and 4 bases from J; bases unmatched to any gene: 3. The length of the CDR3 is 13 residues. The CDR3 region has the DNA TGTGCCAGTAGTCCGACAGGGGTCTATGGCTACACCTTC. Amino acids: CASSPTGVYGYTF.

V is TRBV12-3 or TRBV12-4 and J is TRBJ1-1; tentatively, D is TRBD1 (5 bases). This CDR3 spans 13 amino acids. Trimming cost V 6 bases and J 8 bases, with 16 bases left between them. As DNA, the CDR3 is TGTGCCAGCAGAACAACAACCTCAGGGGAAGCTTTCTTT. This codes for CASRTTTSGEAFF.

V and J are TRBV4-3 and TRBJ2-1; D is undetermined. Germline V gene sequence: CDR1 LGHNA, CDR2 YSLEER. Trimming shortened V by 0 bases and J by 2 bases, and 8 bases separated the two germline ends. This CDR3 has 15 residues. The CDR3: CASSQDLGTYNEQFF. The CDR3 DNA reads TGCGCCAGCAGCCAAGATCTGGGGACCTACAATGAGCAGTTCTTC.

This clone was observed a single time. The J gene is TRBJ1-3, the V gene TRBV28; the D is unclear. The CDR3 is made up of 16 amino acids. Looked up from germline, CDR1 is MDHEN and CDR2 is SYDVKM. V gave up 5 bases and J gave up 0 bases, with 14 bases separating them. CDR3 in amino acids: CASSPTPGFSGNTIYF. DNA for the CDR3: TGTGCCAGCAGTCCAACCCCGGGGTTCTCTGGAAACACCATATATTTT.

J is TRBJ2-2 and V is TRBV12-3 or TRBV12-4, with a weak D call TRBD1 (6 bases). The CDR3 is 13 residues long. The V gene lost 6 bases and the J gene lost 8 bases, with 13 bases spanning the gap. CDR3 sequence (DNA): TGTGCCAGCAGGACCGCAGGGGAGGGGGAGCTGTTTTTT. Its protein is CASRTAGEGELFF.

The chain uses TRBV2 and TRBJ2-3, with 11 bases fitting TRBD2. CDR3 size: 15 residues. J was trimmed by 5 bases and V by 10 bases; bases with no gene match: 11. Per germline, CDR1 SNHLY and CDR2 FYNNEI. The CDR3: CATPFSGGARDTQYF. CDR3 nucleotides: TGTGCCACCCCCTTTAGCGGGGGGGCCAGAGATACGCAGTATTTT.

The chain employs TRBV19 and TRBJ1-3; 7 bases are a match to TRBD1. Germline-derived CDR1 and CDR2 are LNHDA and SQIVND (reference sequence). The junction had 10 bases not matched to a gene; V was cut back by 4 bases and J by 1 base. The CDR3 sequence is 17 residues long. The CDR3: CASSTPTGEASGNTIYF. The CDR3 nucleotides are TGTGCCAGTAGTACGCCAACAGGGGAAGCTTCTGGAAACACCATATATTTT.

The gene calls are TRBV28 and TRBJ1-6, with 8 bases identical to TRBD1. Germline lookup yields CDR1 MDHEN and CDR2 SYDVKM. The CDR3 is 14 amino acids. The V gene end was trimmed by 5 bases and the J gene end by 9 bases; junction bases not matched to a gene: 6. CDR3 in DNA: TGTGCCAGCAGTCCCGGACAGGGAGGTTCACCCCTCCACTTT. Its protein product is CASSPGQGGSPLHF.

This clone was observed a handful of times. The chain recombines TRBV18 with TRBJ1-6; D remains ambiguous. This CDR3 has 16 amino acids. The germline CDR1 and CDR2 sequences are KGHSH and LQKENI. V was trimmed by 1 base and J by 7 bases, leaving 14 bases between them. The CDR3 region is CASSPQAEQYNSPLHF. The CDR3 DNA reads TGTGCCAGCTCACCACAGGCCGAGCAGTACAATTCACCCCTCCACTTT. The entire variable domain, with the rest obtained from reference TRBV18 and TRBJ1-6, is as follows: NAGVMQNPRHLVRRRGQEARLRCSPMKGHSHVYWYRQLPEEGLKFMVYLQKENIIDESGMPKERFSAEFPKEGPSILRIQQVVRGDSAAYFCASSPQAEQYNSPLHFGNGTRLTVT.

The chain has TRBV11-2 and TRBJ2-7, with D perhaps TRBD1 (6 bases). The V end lost 4 bases, the J end lost 0 bases, and 19 bases lay between the germline ends. This CDR3 comprises 17 residues. Germline CDR1 reads SGHAT; CDR2 reads FQNNGV. This CDR3 reads CASSSHQGPPSSYEQYF. The CDR3 DNA follows: TGTGCCAGCAGCTCGCATCAGGGGCCCCCTAGCTCCTACGAGCAGTACTTC. The variable domain in full, completed from reference TRBV11-2 and TRBJ2-7, reads EAGVAQSPRYKIIEKRQSVAFWCNPISGHATLYWYQQILGQGPKLLIQFQNNGVVDDSQLPKDRFSAERLKGVDSTLKIQPAKLEDSAVYLCASSSHQGPPSSYEQYFGPGTRLTVT.

J is TRBJ2-5 and V is TRBV28; no clear D gene. Trimming stripped 8 bases from V and 2 bases from J, with 18 bases between. Germline CDR1 MDHEN, CDR2 SYDVKM. The CDR3 totals 15 residues. The DNA for the CDR3 is TGTGCCAGCCGTTGGGCAGGCTCCCCTCAAGAGACCCAGTACTTC. This translates into CASRWAGSPQETQYF. Using reference TRBV28 and TRBJ2-5 for the parts outside the CDR3, the full variable domain is DVKVTQSSRYLVKRTGEKVFLECVQDMDHENMFWYRQDPGLGLRLIYFSYDVKMKEKGDIPEGYSVSREKKERFSLILESASTNQTSMYLCASRWAGSPQETQYFGPGTRLLVL.

Written as DNA, the CDR3 is TGTGCCAGCAGCGTAGATCGGGAATCCTCGAACACTGAAGCTTTCTTT. Its translation is CASSVDRESSNTEAFF. The V gene is TRBV9, the J gene TRBJ1-1; D gene ambiguous. CDR1 SGDLS and CDR2 YYNGEE come from the germline V gene. Trimming pared 0 bases from V and 1 base from J, leaving 13 bases between. The CDR3 consists of 16 residues. Full variable domain (remainder filled in from reference TRBV9 and TRBJ1-1): DSGVTQTPKHLITATGQRVTLRCSPRSGDLSVYWYQQSLDQGLQFLIQYYNGEERAKGNILERFSAQQFPDLHSELNLSSLELGDSALYFCASSVDRESSNTEAFFGQGTRLTVV.

The chain is built from TRBV24-1 and TRBJ1-2, with D perhaps matching TRBD1 (6 bases). V was pared by 4 bases and J by 8 bases, with 16 bases between. Germline V gene lookup returns CDR1 KGHDR and CDR2 SFDVKD. This CDR3 comprises 14 residues. The CDR3 bases are TGTGCCACCAGTGACTCGGCAGGGGATCTGGGCTACACCTTC. Its translation is CATSDSAGDLGYTF.

This clone was seen once. The DNA for the CDR3 is TGTGCCTGGAGTGGTGTCAGCCATCAGCCCCAGCATTTT. Amino acids: CAWSGVSHQPQHF. This chain uses TRBV30 with TRBJ1-5; no reliable D call. This CDR3 comprises 13 residues. Germline assignment: CDR1 GTSNPN and CDR2 SVGIG (reference sequence). Trimming shortened V by 1 base and J by 5 bases, and 9 bases separated the two germline ends.

V and J are TRBV28 and TRBJ2-2, with TRBD2 identical over 12 bases. CDR3 length equals 16 residues. Trimming at V came to 8 bases and at J to 5 bases, leaving 9 bases not matched to a gene. Germline CDR1 MDHEN, CDR2 SYDVKM. The CDR3 nucleotides are TGTGCCAGCGGCCCCGCACTAGCGGGGGGTACCGGGGAGCTGTTTTTT. Protein sequence: CASGPALAGGTGELFF.